The 25 T cell receptor beta chains reported below all come from one sample, sequenced in a study of CD8 T cells in ankylosing spondylitis. TCRdb ran MiXCR on the 5' RACE reads and lists one entry per CDR3 protein. The table includes some 130,000 distinct CDR3 sequences, roughly an eighth detected once. The sequenced material came from blood, either unsorted or a sorted T cell fraction (not recorded which). These receptors were collected from a female donor with ankylosing spondylitis or in good health (not recorded which).

Ten or more counts support this clonotype. This chain connects TRBV28 to TRBJ2-3, with 13 nucleotides matching TRBD2. The J segment lost 6 bases and the V segment lost 6 bases, leaving 9 bases of the junction unmatched. CDR1 is MDHEN, CDR2 SYDVKM, per germline. CDR3 length equals 16 residues. DNA of the CDR3: TGTGCCAGCAGCTCTCCGACTAGCGGGGGGCGGGATACGCAGTATTTT. Protein sequence: CASSSPTSGGRDTQYF.

The V call is TRBV19, the J call TRBJ1-5; no clear D. V was clipped by 6 bases and J by 0 bases, with 9 bases between them. Per the germline V gene, CDR1 is LNHDA and CDR2 is SQIVND (reference sequence). This CDR3 contains 14 residues. This CDR3 reads CASRTGNSNQPQHF. The CDR3 DNA reads TGTGCCAGTAGGACGGGGAATAGCAATCAGCCCCAGCATTTT.

This clonotype was detected ten times or more. This chain joins TRBV9 and TRBJ2-2; the D is unclear. Germline V gene sequence: CDR1 SGDLS, CDR2 YYNGEE. The V end was cut by 7 bases, the J end by 1 base, with 11 bases between. This CDR3 has 14 amino acids. This CDR3 reads CASGAAQNTGELFF. The CDR3 bases are TGTGCCAGCGGCGCAGCACAGAACACCGGGGAGCTGTTTTTT.

This clonotype was recorded a few times. The gene calls are TRBV27 and TRBJ2-3, with TRBD2 matching over 7 bases. This CDR3 has 18 amino acids. The J segment lost 7 bases and the V segment lost 0 bases, leaving 16 bases of the junction unmatched. Germline V gene sequence: CDR1 MNHEY, CDR2 SMNVEV (reference sequence). Here the CDR3 DNA reads TGTGCCAGCAGTTTATCGGGGGAGCGGGGACGTATCAGGAATACGCAGTATTTT. This encodes CASSLSGERGRIRNTQYF.

There are a few counts of this clonotype. The V gene is TRBV10-3, the J gene TRBJ1-1; TRBD1 might be the D (6 bases). Between the trimmed V and J ends, which lost 4 bases and 2 bases, there was a span of 8 bases. This CDR3 comprises 13 residues. In germline, CDR1 is ENHRY, CDR2 SYGVKD. This CDR3 reads CAISGTANTEAFF. The DNA of the CDR3 is TGTGCCATCAGTGGGACAGCTAACACTGAAGCTTTCTTT.

The rearrangement uses TRBV20-1 and TRBJ2-5; 8 positions match TRBD2. There are 13 residues in the CDR3. The germline V gene encodes CDR1 DFQATT and CDR2 SNEGSKA (reference sequence). V gave up 5 bases and J gave up 5 bases; unmatched junction bases: 7. The CDR3 protein is CSARLAGMETQYF. CDR3 in DNA: TGCAGTGCTCGTTTAGCGGGAATGGAGACCCAGTACTTC.

This clonotype was recorded many times. The CDR3 loop reads CASSLVPDTQYF. The CDR3 region has the DNA TGTGCCAGCAGCTTAGTCCCAGATACGCAGTATTTT. The V gene is TRBV7-8, the J gene TRBJ2-3; D gene ambiguous. CDR3 length: 12 amino acids. Trimming pared 1 base from V and 4 bases from J, leaving 3 bases between. Germline V gene lookup returns CDR1 SGHVS and CDR2 FQNEAQ.

The rearrangement links TRBV12-3 or TRBV12-4 to TRBJ2-7; the match to TRBD2 covers 12 bases. J lost 3 bases, V lost 4 bases, and 1 base had no gene match. This CDR3 contains 14 residues. The CDR3 reads CASSSGLAGYEQYF. CDR3 in DNA: TGTGCCAGCAGTTCGGGACTAGCGGGCTACGAGCAGTACTTC.

The chain couples TRBV7-9 to TRBJ2-1, with 9 nucleotides matching TRBD2. The J segment lost 5 bases and the V segment lost 6 bases, leaving 11 bases of the junction unmatched. Per germline, CDR1 SEHNR and CDR2 FQNEAQ (reference sequence). This CDR3 contains 16 residues. The CDR3 here is CASSPIGASGDNEQFF. The CDR3, as DNA: TGTGCCAGCAGTCCCATCGGTGCTAGCGGGGACAATGAGCAGTTCTTC.

The V call is TRBV29-1, the J call TRBJ2-7; 11 positions match TRBD1. In germline, CDR1 is SQVTM, CDR2 ANQGSEA. Unmatched junction bases numbered 8, after V lost 6 bases and J lost 4 bases. The CDR3 extends over 14 amino acids. CDR3 coding DNA: TGCAGCGTCGCCGGAGGACAGGGGGCTTACGAGCAGTACTTC. Its translation is CSVAGGQGAYEQYF.

This clonotype was seen only a few times. The genes are TRBV7-2 and TRBJ2-2; the match to TRBD2 covers 7 bases. CDR3 length equals 15 residues. The germline V gene has CDR1 SGHTA and CDR2 FQGNSA. V gave up 7 bases and J gave up 4 bases; unmatched junction bases: 9. DNA of the CDR3: TGTGCCAGCATGAACGGACTAGGTAGCACCGGGGAGCTGTTTTTT. Protein: CASMNGLGSTGELFF.

The genes are TRBV30 and TRBJ2-7, with D possibly being TRBD2 (8 bases). The germline CDR1 and CDR2 sequences are GTSNPN and SVGIG (reference sequence). This CDR3 is built from 14 residues. The V gene lost 6 bases and the J gene lost 4 bases, with 19 bases spanning the gap. The CDR3 sequence: CACRGGGGRYEQYF. CDR3 nucleotide sequence: TGTGCCTGTCGAGGGGGCGGGGGGAGATACGAGCAGTACTTC.

This clonotype has just a few counts. This chain joins TRBV20-1 and TRBJ1-5; 8 nucleotides match TRBD1. The length of the CDR3 is 14 residues. Germline V lookup: CDR1 DFQATT, CDR2 SNEGSKA (reference sequence). Trimming cost V 7 bases and J 5 bases; bases outside gene matches: 10. CDR3 amino acids: CSGRQGPLDQPQHF. CDR3 nucleotide sequence: TGCAGTGGGAGACAGGGGCCTTTAGATCAGCCCCAGCATTTT.

A few counts support this clonotype. The chain links TRBV27 to TRBJ2-7; TRBD1 matches 7 bases. Looked up from germline, CDR1 is MNHEY and CDR2 is SMNVEV (reference sequence). The trim removed 7 bases at V and 3 bases at J, leaving 24 bases unmatched. This CDR3 spans 19 amino acids. CDR3 region: CASMKYVRGPGNYYYEQYF. CDR3 DNA sequence: TGTGCCAGCATGAAGTATGTGAGGGGGCCTGGGAACTACTACTACGAGCAGTACTTC.

About this clonotype: It may be a read error: a sequence one base away is much more abundant. The V and J genes are TRBV27 and TRBJ1-6; D is uncertain. This CDR3 is 14 amino acids long. Germline V gene sequence: CDR1 MNHEY, CDR2 SMNVEV (reference sequence). V lost 6 bases to trimming and J lost 0 bases, with 6 bases between them. As DNA, the CDR3 is TGTGCCAGCAGGATTAGCTCCTATAATTCACCCCTCCACTTT. Amino acids: CASRISSYNSPLHF.

This clonotype was counted once. Here the CDR3 DNA reads TGTGCCAGCAGCCAAGATCCAACACCAGCCTACGAGCAGTACTTC. Residues: CASSQDPTPAYEQYF. The chain recombines TRBV4-2 with TRBJ2-7; D gene uncertain. CDR3 size: 15 residues. The V gene's germline CDR1 is LGHNA and CDR2 YNFKEQ. V was cut by 0 bases and J by 2 bases, with 11 bases left in between.

The V and J genes are TRBV5-4 and TRBJ2-2; D is uncertain. CDR3 length: 13 amino acids. The germline V and J ends were trimmed by 0 bases and 8 bases, with 8 bases remaining between them. CDR1 is SGHNT, CDR2 YYREEE, per germline (reference sequence). The CDR3 DNA reads TGTGCCAGCAGCTTGGGGGGTAGAGGGGAGCTGTTTTTT. Translating gives CASSLGGRGELFF.

The sample holds many counts of this clonotype. This chain connects TRBV10-3 to TRBJ2-2; D remains unclear. Deletions cut 11 bases from V and 1 base from J, with 20 bases between. This CDR3 comprises 16 residues. Germline assignment: CDR1 ENHRY and CDR2 SYGVKD. CDR3 residues: CAARSGTTRNTGELFF. The CDR3 coding sequence is TGTGCCGCAAGATCGGGTACAACTCGGAACACCGGGGAGCTGTTTTTT.

This clonotype was observed a few times. The rearrangement joins TRBV7-2 to TRBJ1-1; D unclear. The CDR3 runs 15 residues. V gave up 5 bases and J gave up 1 base, with 14 bases separating them. The germline gives CDR1 SGHTA, CDR2 FQGNSA. The CDR3 DNA reads as TGTGCCAGCAGCCAATCCTTCGTGGGGAACACTGAAGCTTTCTTT. Translating it yields CASSQSFVGNTEAFF.

This clonotype turned up a few times. The J gene is TRBJ1-6, the V gene TRBV5-3, with D maybe TRBD1 (6 bases). TRBV5-3 is an ORF; its function is uncertain. Trimming removed 0 bases from V and 10 bases from J, with 14 bases in between. This CDR3 is 15 amino acids long. The CDR3 nucleotides read TGTGCCAGAAGCTTGGTTGCGGGGGCGCGATCACCCCTCCACTTT. Translating gives CARSLVAGARSPLHF.

This clonotype was seen repeatedly, ten times or more. The chain is built from TRBV5-1 and TRBJ2-6; D is unclear. V was pared by 2 bases and J by 2 bases, with 8 bases between. This CDR3 contains 15 residues. Germline CDR1 reads SGHRS; CDR2 reads YFSETQ. This chain's CDR3 is CASSFSAPGANVLTF. CDR3 in DNA: TGCGCCAGCAGCTTCAGTGCGCCTGGGGCCAACGTCCTGACTTTC.

The chain carries TRBV5-1 and TRBJ2-1; D is perhaps TRBD1 (6 bases). Germline loops: CDR1 SGHRS, CDR2 YFSETQ. Trimming cost V 0 bases and J 5 bases, with 18 bases left between them. There are 17 residues in the CDR3. The CDR3 nucleotides read TGCGCCAGCAGCTTGGGCCCTGCCGGGACATTCAACAATGAGCAGTTCTTC. It yields the protein CASSLGPAGTFNNEQFF.

In its sample, this clonotype was seen many times. The CDR3: CASSPALAYEQYF. The CDR3, as DNA: TGTGCCAGCAGTCCGGCCCTTGCCTACGAGCAGTACTTC. The chain carries TRBV12-3 or TRBV12-4 and TRBJ2-7, with D unresolved. The V and J ends lost 5 bases and 2 bases respectively, with 10 bases between them. The CDR3 totals 13 residues.

This clonotype appeared many times. V gene TRBV29-1 combines with J gene TRBJ2-7; tentatively, D is TRBD2 (6 bases). CDR3 length equals 12 residues. Germline CDR1 SQVTM, CDR2 ANQGSEA. Trimming stripped 3 bases from V and 5 bases from J, with 11 bases between. DNA of the CDR3: TGCAGCGTTGACGCGGGATTCGACGAGCAGTACTTC. Its protein is CSVDAGFDEQYF.

The chain has TRBV5-1 and TRBJ2-2, with TRBD2 identical over 12 bases. V lost 3 bases to trimming and J lost 9 bases; unmatched junction nucleotides: 6. Looked up from germline, CDR1 is SGHRS and CDR2 is YFSETQ. The CDR3 spans 15 residues. CDR3 sequence: CASSSQTSGSRELFF. The DNA of the CDR3 is TGCGCCAGCAGCTCTCAGACTAGCGGGAGCCGGGAGCTGTTTTTT.